This T cell receptor (beta chain) was sequenced during a study of spatial heterogeneity in lung cancer. Study-level background: Raw reads contained each unique TCR and UMI combination more than ten times on average.

Relative to its sample, this clonotype is medium-sized. The CDR3 contains 13 residues. V was cut by 7 bases and J by 0 bases, with 10 bases left in between. The germline V gene has CDR1 SQVTM and CDR2 ANQGSEA. Every molecule of TCR cDNA had its own unique molecular identifier. MiXCR was run by TCRdb on the 5' RACE reads, yielding one entry per CDR3 protein. The table includes about 25,000 distinct CDR3 sequences, 6.5% to 8% detected once. Sample time point: sample taken at primary tumor resection. This TCR was recovered from a male donor with early-stage non-small cell lung cancer. This chain connects TRBV29-1 to TRBJ1-5; D might be TRBD1 (6 bases). This sample comprised PBMCs, obtained at surgery. CDR3 in amino acids: CSGSTGSNQPQHF. The CDR3 DNA is TGCAGCGGATCGACAGGTAGCAATCAGCCCCAGCATTTT.